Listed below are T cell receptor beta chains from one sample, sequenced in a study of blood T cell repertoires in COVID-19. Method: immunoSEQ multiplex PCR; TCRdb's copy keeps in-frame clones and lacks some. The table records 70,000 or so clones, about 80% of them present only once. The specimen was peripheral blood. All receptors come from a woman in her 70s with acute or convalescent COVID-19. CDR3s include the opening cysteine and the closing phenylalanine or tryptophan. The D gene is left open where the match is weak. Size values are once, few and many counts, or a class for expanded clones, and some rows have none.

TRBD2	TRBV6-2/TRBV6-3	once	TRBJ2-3	CASSRAGPGTDTQYF	TGTGCCAGCAGCCGAGCGGGACCCGGCACAGATACGCAGTATTTT
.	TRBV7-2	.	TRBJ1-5	CASSLIGSGAQHF	TGTGCCAGCAGCTTAATAGGGTCCGGGGCCCAGCATTTT
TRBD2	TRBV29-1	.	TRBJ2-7	CSVERGGYEQYF	TGCAGCGTTGAACGGGGGGGTTACGAGCAGTACTTC
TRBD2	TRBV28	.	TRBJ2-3	CASSSSMAGGTDTQYF	TGTGCCAGCAGTTCCTCGATGGCGGGAGGAACAGATACGCAGTATTTT
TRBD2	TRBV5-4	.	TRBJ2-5	CASSSRLTSGRAGETQYF	TGTGCCAGCAGCTCCCGCCTGACTAGCGGGAGGGCCGGAGAGACCCAGTACTTC
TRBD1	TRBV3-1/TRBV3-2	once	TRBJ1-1	CASSQVTGGHTEAFF	TGTGCCAGCAGCCAAGTTACAGGGGGACACACTGAAGCTTTCTTT
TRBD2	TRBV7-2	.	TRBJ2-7	CASSLTSDSYEQYF	TGTGCCAGCAGCTTAACTAGCGACTCCTACGAGCAGTACTTC
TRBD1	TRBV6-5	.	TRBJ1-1	CASSAPGQITRAFF	TGTGCCAGCAGCGCCCCGGGACAGATAACTCGAGCTTTCTTT
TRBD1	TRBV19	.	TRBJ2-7	CASSRNRGFDEQYF	TGTGCCAGTAGCCGGAACAGGGGATTCGACGAGCAGTACTTC
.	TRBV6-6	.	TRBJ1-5	CASSRGQTSVNQPQHF	TGTGCCAGCAGCCGTGGACAGACATCGGTCAATCAGCCCCAGCATTTT
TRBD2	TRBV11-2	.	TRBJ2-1	CASSLGGGTRDYNEQFF	TGTGCCAGCAGCTTAGGAGGGGGGACTAGGGACTACAATGAGCAGTTCTTC
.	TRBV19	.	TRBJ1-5	CASSILASGNQPQHF	TGTGCCAGTAGTATACTGGCTTCGGGAAACCAGCCCCAGCATTTT
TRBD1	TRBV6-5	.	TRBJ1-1	CASSLSDRGTRTFF	TGTGCCAGCAGTCTATCGGACAGGGGGACGAGAACTTTCTTT
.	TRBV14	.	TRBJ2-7	CASSQGTLPYEQYF	TGTGCCAGCAGCCAAGGCACTCTCCCCTACGAGCAGTACTTC
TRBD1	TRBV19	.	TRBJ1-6	CASSIPGTDNSPLHF	TGTGCCAGTAGTATTCCTGGGACAGATAATTCACCCCTCCACTTT
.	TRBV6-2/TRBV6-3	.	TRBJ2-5	CASSSDREDGETQYF	TGTGCCAGCAGTTCTGACAGGGAGGACGGGGAGACCCAGTACTTC
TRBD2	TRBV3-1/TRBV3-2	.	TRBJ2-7	CASSQKASGVLEQYF	TGTGCCAGCAGCCAAAAGGCTAGCGGGGTTTTGGAGCAGTACTTC
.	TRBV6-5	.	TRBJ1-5	CASQANTPNQPQHF	TGTGCCAGCCAGGCCAACACCCCCAATCAGCCCCAGCATTTT
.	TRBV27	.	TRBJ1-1	CASGWGGDTEAFF	TGTGCCAGCGGTTGGGGGGGGGACACTGAAGCTTTCTTT
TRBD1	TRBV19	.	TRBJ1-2	CASATTTGGGYGYTF	TGTGCCAGTGCCACAACGACAGGGGGCGGCTATGGCTACACCTTC
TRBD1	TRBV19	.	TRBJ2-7	CASRLGQGRTYEQYF	TGTGCCAGTAGACTAGGACAGGGGAGGACCTACGAGCAGTACTTC
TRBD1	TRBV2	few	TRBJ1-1	CASRLQIGTGANTEAFF	TGTGCCAGCAGATTACAAATTGGGACAGGGGCGAACACTGAAGCTTTCTTT
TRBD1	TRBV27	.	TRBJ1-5	CASRSGGVGNQPQHF	TGTGCCAGCAGGTCAGGGGGTGTAGGCAATCAGCCCCAGCATTTT
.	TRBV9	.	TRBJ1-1	CASSARPGGDMNTEAFF	TGTGCCAGCAGCGCCCGTCCCGGGGGGGACATGAACACTGAAGCTTTCTTT
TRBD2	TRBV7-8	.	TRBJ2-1	CASSPQVAGGNEQFF	TGTGCCAGCAGCCCTCAGGTAGCGGGAGGGAATGAGCAGTTCTTC
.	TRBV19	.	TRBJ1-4	CASSKGGRVNEKLFF	TGTGCCAGTAGTAAGGGAGGACGGGTTAATGAAAAACTGTTTTTT
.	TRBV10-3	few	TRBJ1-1	CAIGQRNTEAFF	TGTGCCATTGGACAGAGAAACACTGAAGCTTTCTTT
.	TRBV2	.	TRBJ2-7	CASSRDGGRYEQYF	TGTGCCAGCAGTAGAGACGGGGGACGCTACGAGCAGTACTTC
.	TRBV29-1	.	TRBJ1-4	CSALGSTTNEKLFF	TGCAGCGCCCTAGGGAGCACAACTAATGAAAAACTGTTTTTT
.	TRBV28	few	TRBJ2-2	CASSLEKPGELFF	TGTGCCAGCAGTTTAGAGAAACCCGGGGAGCTGTTTTTT
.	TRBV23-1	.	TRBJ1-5	CASRIRENSNQPQHF	TGCGCCAGCAGAATCCGGGAAAATAGCAATCAGCCCCAGCATTTT
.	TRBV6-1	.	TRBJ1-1	CASSEIGKMNTEAFF	TGTGCCAGCAGTGAAATTGGCAAGATGAACACTGAAGCTTTCTTT
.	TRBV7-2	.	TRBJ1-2	CASSQTGLTLYGYTF	TGTGCCAGCAGCCAAACAGGGTTGACTCTCTATGGCTACACCTTC
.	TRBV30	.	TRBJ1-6	CAWRATNSPLHF	TGTGCCTGGAGGGCAACAAATTCACCCCTCCACTTT
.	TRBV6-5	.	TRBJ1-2	CASSYASGAGSNGYTF	TGTGCCAGCAGTTACGCCTCAGGGGCAGGTAGTAATGGCTACACCTTC
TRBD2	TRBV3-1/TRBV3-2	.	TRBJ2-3	CASSHSSGDTDTQYF	TGTGCCAGCAGCCATTCGAGCGGGGATACAGATACGCAGTATTTT
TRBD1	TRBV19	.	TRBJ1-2	CASSPRDRGAYGYTF	TGTGCCAGTAGTCCCCGGGACAGGGGCGCGTATGGCTACACCTTC
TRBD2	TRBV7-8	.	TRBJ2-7	CASSRGLAGGVTYEQYF	TGTGCCAGCAGCCGAGGACTAGCGGGAGGCGTTACCTACGAGCAGTACTTC
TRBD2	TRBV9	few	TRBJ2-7	CASSQGLAGGVYEQYF	TGTGCCAGCAGCCAAGGACTAGCGGGAGGTGTGTACGAGCAGTACTTC
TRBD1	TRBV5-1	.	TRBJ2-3	CASSMTGGSDTQYF	TGCGCCAGCAGCATGACAGGGGGCTCAGATACGCAGTATTTT
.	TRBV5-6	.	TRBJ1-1	CASSLSDSWWAFF	TGTGCCAGCAGCTTGAGTGACTCCTGGTGGGCTTTCTTT
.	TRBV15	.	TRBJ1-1	CATSRDLENTEAFF	TGTGCCACCAGCAGAGACCTAGAGAACACTGAAGCTTTCTTT
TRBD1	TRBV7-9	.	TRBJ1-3	CASSLWDRAGNTIYF	TGTGCCAGCAGCTTATGGGACAGAGCTGGAAACACCATATATTTT
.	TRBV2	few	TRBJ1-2	CASSEGGQGKDGYTF	TGTGCCAGCAGTGAAGGAGGCCAGGGAAAGGATGGCTACACCTTC
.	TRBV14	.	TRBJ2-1	CASSQDAGLALYNEQFF	TGTGCCAGCAGCCAAGATGCAGGCCTAGCTTTATACAATGAGCAGTTCTTC
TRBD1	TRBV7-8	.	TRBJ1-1	CASSLGLGQGTAEAFF	TGTGCCAGCAGCTTAGGCTTGGGACAGGGCACAGCTGAAGCTTTCTTT
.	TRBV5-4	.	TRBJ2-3	CASSPGFRTDTQYF	TGTGCCAGCAGCCCCGGGTTTCGCACAGATACGCAGTATTTT
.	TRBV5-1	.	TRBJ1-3	CASSFSSVPGNTIYF	TGCGCCAGCAGCTTTTCGAGCGTCCCTGGAAACACCATATATTTT
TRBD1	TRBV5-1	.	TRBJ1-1	CASGEGTGYLAEAFF	TGCGCCAGCGGAGAGGGGACAGGGTATTTGGCTGAAGCTTTCTTT
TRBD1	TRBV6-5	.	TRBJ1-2	CASAGTGPVYGYTF	TGTGCCAGCGCGGGGACAGGACCCGTCTATGGCTACACCTTC
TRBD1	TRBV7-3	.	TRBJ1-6	CASSFDRGRNSPLHF	TGTGCCAGCAGCTTCGACAGGGGGCGAAATTCACCCCTCCACTTT
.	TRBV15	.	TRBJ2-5	CATSRDRTDKYF	TGTGCCACCAGCAGAGATAGAACAGATAAGTACTTC
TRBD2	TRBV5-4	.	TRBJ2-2	CASSLGLAGANTGELFF	TGTGCCAGCAGTTTGGGACTAGCGGGTGCGAACACCGGGGAGCTGTTTTTT
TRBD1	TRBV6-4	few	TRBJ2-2	CASSEGQGPGELFF	TGTGCCAGCAGTGAAGGACAGGGACCCGGGGAGCTGTTTTTT
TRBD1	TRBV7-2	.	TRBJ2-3	CASRGTGYSDTQYF	TGTGCCAGCCGGGGGACAGGGTATTCAGATACGCAGTATTTT
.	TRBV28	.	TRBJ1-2	CASSVQGRDYGYTF	TGTGCCAGCAGTGTACAGGGTCGGGACTATGGCTACACCTTC
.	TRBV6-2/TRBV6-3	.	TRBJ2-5	CASSSPSRRGETQYF	TGTGCCAGCAGTTCCCCATCCCGGAGAGGGGAGACCCAGTACTTC